A selection of T cell receptor beta chains follows, all from one sample in a study of blood T cell repertoires in COVID-19. The table came from immunoSEQ multiplex PCR; TCRdb's copy has only in-frame clones and leaves some out. The sample yields 23,000 or so clones, roughly 90% seen once. The sequenced material came from peripheral blood. These receptors came from a human donor in a cohort sampled during active COVID-19. Each CDR3 is given with its conserved first and last residue.

TRBJ2-2 TRBV27 CASTTGTTGELFF
TRBJ2-1 TRBV2 CASSERGGGARNEQFF
TRBJ2-7 TRBV30 CAWGGSVYEQYF
TRBJ2-7 TRBV14 CASSRTLTTDFYEQYF
TRBJ1-4 TRBV5-1 CASSSTGGPLEKLFF
TRBJ1-4 TRBV30 CAWSVLRFEKLFF
TRBJ1-2 TRBV2 CASRAGGNGYTF
TRBJ2-7 TRBV6-2/TRBV6-3 CASSYFVPWGPYEQYF
TRBJ2-3 TRBV18 CASSPLTKHSTDTQYF
TRBJ1-1 TRBV19 CASSIYLDTEAFF
TRBJ1-3 TRBV6-1 CASNSGVSGNTIYF
TRBJ1-1 TRBV6-5 CASSYSNPGSHTEAFF
TRBJ2-7 TRBV5-1 CASSRGGRGNSYEQYF
TRBJ1-5 TRBV30 CAWSPGQPNQPQHF
TRBJ2-1 TRBV7-2 CASSSRPPGEQFF
TRBJ2-1 TRBV6-4 CASSDSRRDALNEQFF
TRBJ1-1 TRBV5-6 CASSFGVLNTEAFF
TRBJ1-1 TRBV12-3/TRBV12-4 CASRDFVNTEAFF
TRBJ2-3 TRBV6-4 CASSDSGLIIGTDTQYF
TRBJ1-2 TRBV29-1 CSVEGRGYGYTF
TRBJ2-5 TRBV5-4 CASSFQVETQYF
TRBJ1-1 TRBV9 CASTQLTGPDTEAFF
TRBJ1-2 TRBV6-5 CASRRQGGVDGYTF
TRBJ1-2 TRBV28 CASSLGGSGSGYGYTF
TRBJ2-5 TRBV7-2 CASSLALGQIRTQYF
TRBJ2-3 TRBV7-3 CASSRIAGESTDTQYF
TRBJ2-1 TRBV18 CASSPGTIGEQFF
TRBJ1-5 TRBV9 CASSVGAGNQPQHF
TRBJ1-2 TRBV3-1/TRBV3-2 CASSQVTNYGYTF